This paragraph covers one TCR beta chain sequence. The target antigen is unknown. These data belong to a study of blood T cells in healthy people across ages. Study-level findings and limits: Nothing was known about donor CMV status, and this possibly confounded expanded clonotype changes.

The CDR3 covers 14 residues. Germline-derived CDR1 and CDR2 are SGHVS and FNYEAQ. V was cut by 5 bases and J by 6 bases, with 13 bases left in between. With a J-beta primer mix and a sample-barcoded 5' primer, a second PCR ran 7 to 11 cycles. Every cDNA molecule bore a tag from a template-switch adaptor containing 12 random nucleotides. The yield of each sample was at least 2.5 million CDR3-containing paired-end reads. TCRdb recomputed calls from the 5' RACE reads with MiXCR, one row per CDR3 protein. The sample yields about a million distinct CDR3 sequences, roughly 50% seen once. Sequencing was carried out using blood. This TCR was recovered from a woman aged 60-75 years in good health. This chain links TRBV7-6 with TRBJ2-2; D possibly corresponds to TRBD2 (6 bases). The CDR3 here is CASSPSWGAGELFF. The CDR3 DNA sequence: TGTGCCAGCAGCCCTAGCTGGGGGGCCGGGGAGCTGTTTTTT.